The T cell receptor beta chain described here comes from a study of type 1 and type 2 diabetes patients. As for the study in general: From PBMCs, CD4+ and CD8+ T cells were isolated by magnetic microbeads.

About this clonotype itself: The antigen remains undetermined.

PCR was run on genomic DNA. The TCR beta CDR3 region was amplified using 30 forward and 13 reverse primers. TCRdb reanalysed the multiplex PCR reads using MiXCR and keeps one entry per CDR3 protein. The table has 250,000 or so distinct CDR3 sequences, over 45% seen once. Regarding the study as a whole: Type 1 diabetes repertoires were significantly less diverse than type 2 diabetes ones. V and J gene usage correlated at roughly 0.97 between type 2 diabetes and control samples. Age and gender were not matched between study groups, possibly biasing interpretation.

Germline CDR1 SNHLY, CDR2 FYNNEI. This CDR3 has 14 amino acids. With V trimmed by 4 bases and J by 2 bases, 2 bases remained unmatched. The clonotype comes from a man between 18 and 29 years old with type 2 diabetes. The chain links TRBV2 to TRBJ1-3, with 7 positions matching TRBD1. The sample comprised peripheral blood mononuclear cells (PBMCs). For the CDR3, the DNA is TGTGCCAGCAGTGCGGGACAGCCTGGAAACACCATATATTTT. This sequence encodes CASSAGQPGNTIYF.